These T cell receptor beta chains were read from a single sample in a study of T cell responses to AZD1222 COVID-19 vaccine. Assay used: immunoSEQ multiplex PCR; TCRdb lists only in-frame clones, some missing. The repertoire includes around 100,000 clones, around nine tenths of them detected once, and just under 7.5% sits in the top ten. Sequenced here: peripheral blood, sampled on day 0 of AZD1222 vaccination. The receptors were sampled from an adult in good health. Both conserved end residues are part of each CDR3. A D gene is named only where the DNA matches it firmly. Clone size appears in some rows only: once, few, many, or a class for an expanded clone.

>TRBJ1-5|TRBV15|.|.
CATSRVSGVGNQPQHF
TGTGCCACCAGCAGAGTCTCCGGGGTCGGCAATCAGCCCCAGCATTTT
>TRBJ2-1|TRBV6-4|TRBD1|.
CASSDSGRGNEQFF
TGTGCCAGCAGTGACTCGGGCAGGGGGAATGAGCAGTTCTTC
>TRBJ1-6|TRBV3-1/TRBV3-2|.|.
CASSQGPPYNSPLHF
TGTGCCAGCAGCCAAGGTCCACCCTATAATTCACCCCTCCACTTT
>TRBJ1-2|TRBV7-3|.|.
CASSLMSGGFGYGYTF
TGTGCCAGCAGCTTAATGAGCGGGGGGTTTGGCTATGGCTACACCTTC
>TRBJ1-1|TRBV7-3|.|.
CASSLSRRGEAFF
TGTGCCAGCAGCTTGTCCCGCCGTGGCGAAGCTTTCTTT
>TRBJ1-6|TRBV28|.|.
CASSPGPDGVSYNSPLHF
TGTGCCAGCAGTCCAGGACCGGACGGAGTCTCCTATAATTCACCCCTCCACTTT
>TRBJ2-2|TRBV4-3|TRBD2|.
CASSQDVRGLKTGELFF
TGCGCCAGCAGCCAAGATGTGAGGGGACTAAAGACCGGGGAGCTGTTTTTT
>TRBJ2-5|TRBV4-2|TRBD1|.
CASSSGQQETQYF
TGTGCCAGCAGCTCGGGACAGCAAGAGACCCAGTACTTC
>TRBJ1-1|TRBV28|.|.
CASSHTLWGQAFF
TGTGCCAGCAGTCACACTCTTTGGGGGCAGGCTTTCTTT
>TRBJ1-5|TRBV5-6|TRBD1|.
CASSRKTGFSNQPQHF
TGTGCCAGCAGCCGAAAGACAGGGTTCAGCAATCAGCCCCAGCATTTT
>TRBJ2-2|TRBV13|.|.
CASSLRQTGELFF
TGTGCCAGCAGCTTACGCCAAACCGGGGAGCTGTTTTTT
>TRBJ1-2|TRBV7-2|.|.
CASSLGGTLNYGYTF
TGTGCCAGCAGCTTAGGGGGGACACTTAACTATGGCTACACCTTC
>TRBJ1-1|TRBV6-2/TRBV6-3|.|.
CASSYERTTNTEAFF
TGTGCCAGCAGTTACGAGAGAACAACGAACACTGAAGCTTTCTTT
>TRBJ2-5|TRBV18|TRBD1|.
CASSPLYGQGARYQETQYF
TGTGCCAGCTCACCACTCTACGGACAGGGGGCCCGGTATCAAGAGACCCAGTACTTC
>TRBJ2-2|TRBV27|TRBD1|few
CASSLGTGYSTGELFF
TGTGCCAGCAGTTTGGGGACAGGGTACTCAACCGGGGAGCTGTTTTTT
>TRBJ1-2|TRBV9|.|.
CASSVNYGYTF
TGTGCCAGCAGCGTAAACTATGGCTACACCTTC
>TRBJ2-5|TRBV14|.|.
CASSQGEYRTQYF
TGTGCCAGCAGCCAAGGGGAATATCGGACCCAGTACTTC
>TRBJ2-5|TRBV20-1|TRBD1|.
CSASNPGGGETQYF
TGCAGTGCTAGTAATCCAGGGGGCGGGGAGACCCAGTACTTC